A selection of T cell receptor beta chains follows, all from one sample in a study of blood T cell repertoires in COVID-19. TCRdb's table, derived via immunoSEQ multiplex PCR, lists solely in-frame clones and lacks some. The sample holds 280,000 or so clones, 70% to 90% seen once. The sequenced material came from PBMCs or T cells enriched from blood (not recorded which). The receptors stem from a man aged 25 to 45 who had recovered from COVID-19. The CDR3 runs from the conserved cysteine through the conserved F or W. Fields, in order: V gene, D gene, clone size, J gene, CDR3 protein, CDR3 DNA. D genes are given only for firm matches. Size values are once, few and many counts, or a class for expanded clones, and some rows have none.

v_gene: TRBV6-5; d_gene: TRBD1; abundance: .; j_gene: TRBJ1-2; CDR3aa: CASRTPGQGSRGYTF; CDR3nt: TGTGCCAGCAGGACCCCGGGACAGGGAAGCCGTGGCTACACCTTC
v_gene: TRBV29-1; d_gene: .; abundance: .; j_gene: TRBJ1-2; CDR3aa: CSAVRGGNYGYTF; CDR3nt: TGCAGCGCCGTAAGAGGCGGTAACTATGGCTACACCTTC
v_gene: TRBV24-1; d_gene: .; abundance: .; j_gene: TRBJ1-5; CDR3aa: CATSSQGNQPQHF; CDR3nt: TGTGCCACCAGTAGTCAGGGCAATCAGCCCCAGCATTTT
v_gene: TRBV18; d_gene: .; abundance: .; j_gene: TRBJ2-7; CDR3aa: CASSPSTGSEQYF; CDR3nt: TGTGCCAGCTCACCATCCACAGGGTCCGAGCAGTACTTC
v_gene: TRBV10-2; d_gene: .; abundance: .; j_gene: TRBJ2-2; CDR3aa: CASNERNTGELFF; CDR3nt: TGCGCCAGCAACGAGCGTAACACCGGGGAGCTGTTTTTT
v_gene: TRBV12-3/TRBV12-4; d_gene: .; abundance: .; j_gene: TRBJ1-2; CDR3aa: CASSFQGNYGYTF; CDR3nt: TGTGCCAGCAGCTTCCAGGGAAACTATGGCTACACCTTC
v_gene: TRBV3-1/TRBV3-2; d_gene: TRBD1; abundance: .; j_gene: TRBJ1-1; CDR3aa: CASSRQGTGTEAFF; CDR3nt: TGTGCCAGCAGCCGACAGGGAACGGGCACTGAAGCTTTCTTT
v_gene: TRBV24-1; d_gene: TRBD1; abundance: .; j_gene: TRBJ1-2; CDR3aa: CATLWTGSSANYGYTF; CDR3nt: TGTGCCACCTTGTGGACAGGGTCCTCGGCTAACTATGGCTACACCTTC
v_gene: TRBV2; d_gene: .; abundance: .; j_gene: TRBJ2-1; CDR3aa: CARTRDLNYNEQFF; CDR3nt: TGTGCCAGGACCCGGGACTTAAATTACAATGAGCAGTTCTTC
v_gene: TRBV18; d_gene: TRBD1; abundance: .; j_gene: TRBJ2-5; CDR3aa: CASSRGQGETQYF; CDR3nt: TGTGCCAGCTCACGTGGACAGGGAGAGACCCAGTACTTC
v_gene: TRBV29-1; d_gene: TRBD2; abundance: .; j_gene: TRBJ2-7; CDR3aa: CSVGGLAGNEQYF; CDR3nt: TGCAGCGTTGGGGGACTAGCGGGGAACGAGCAGTACTTC
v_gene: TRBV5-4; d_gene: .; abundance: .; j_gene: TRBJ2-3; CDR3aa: CASSLEAGAVTDTQYF; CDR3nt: TGTGCCAGCAGCCTTGAGGCGGGGGCGGTCACAGATACGCAGTATTTT
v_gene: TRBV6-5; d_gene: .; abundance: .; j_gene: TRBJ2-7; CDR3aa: CASSLVRVLGSYEQYF; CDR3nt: TGTGCCAGCAGTTTAGTCAGGGTTCTCGGCTCCTACGAGCAGTACTTC
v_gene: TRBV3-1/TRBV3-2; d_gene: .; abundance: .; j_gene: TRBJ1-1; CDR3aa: CASSDSLNTEAFF; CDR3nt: TGTGCCAGCAGTGACAGTCTGAACACTGAAGCTTTCTTT
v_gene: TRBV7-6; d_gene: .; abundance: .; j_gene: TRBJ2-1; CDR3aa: CASSLGDNEQFF; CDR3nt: TGTGCCAGCAGCTTAGGAGACAATGAGCAGTTCTTC
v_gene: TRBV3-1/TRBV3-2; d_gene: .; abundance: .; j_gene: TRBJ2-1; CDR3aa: CASSLGTGKNNEQFF; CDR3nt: TGTGCCAGCAGCCTCGGAACAGGGAAAAACAATGAGCAGTTCTTC
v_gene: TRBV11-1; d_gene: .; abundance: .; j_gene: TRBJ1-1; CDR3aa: CASSLAPGAAMNTEAFF; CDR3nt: TGTGCCAGCAGCTTAGCCCCAGGGGCAGCTATGAACACTGAAGCTTTCTTT
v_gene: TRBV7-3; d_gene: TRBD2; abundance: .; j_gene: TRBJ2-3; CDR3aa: CASSLMSGGTQYF; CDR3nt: TGTGCCAGCAGCTTAATGTCGGGAGGTACGCAGTATTTT
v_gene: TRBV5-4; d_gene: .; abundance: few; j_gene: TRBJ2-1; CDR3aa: CASSLVDRVLNEQFF; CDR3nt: TGTGCCAGCAGCTTGGTCGATCGGGTCCTGAATGAGCAGTTCTTC
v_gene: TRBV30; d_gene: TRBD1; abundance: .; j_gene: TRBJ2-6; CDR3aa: CAWSPFGTGVMGANVLTF; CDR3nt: TGTGCCTGGAGTCCCTTTGGGACAGGGGTGATGGGGGCCAACGTCCTGACTTTC
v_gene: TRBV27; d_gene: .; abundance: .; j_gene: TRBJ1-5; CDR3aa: CASSPKGYQPQHF; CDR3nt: TGTGCCAGCAGTCCAAAGGGGTATCAGCCCCAGCATTTT
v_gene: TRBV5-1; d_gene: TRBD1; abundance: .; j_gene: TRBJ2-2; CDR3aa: CASFGKGATGELFF; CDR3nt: TGCGCCAGCTTCGGAAAGGGGGCCACCGGGGAGCTGTTTTTT
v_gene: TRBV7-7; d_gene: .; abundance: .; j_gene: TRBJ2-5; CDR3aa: CASSSGGIPAETQYF; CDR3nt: TGTGCTAGCAGCTCTGGCGGGATCCCGGCAGAGACCCAGTACTTC
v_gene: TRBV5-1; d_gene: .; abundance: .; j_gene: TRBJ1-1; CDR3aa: CASSSSWGSEAFF; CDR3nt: TGCGCCAGCAGCTCGTCTTGGGGCTCAGAAGCTTTCTTT
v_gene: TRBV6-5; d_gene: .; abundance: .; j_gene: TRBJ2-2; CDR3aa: CASSFWGQNTGELFF; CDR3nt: TGTGCCAGCAGTTTTTGGGGACAGAACACCGGGGAGCTGTTTTTT
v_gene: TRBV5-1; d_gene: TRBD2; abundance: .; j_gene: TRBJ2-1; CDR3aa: CASSLLGSGAGNEQFF; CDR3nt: TGCGCCAGCAGCTTACTTGGGAGCGGGGCCGGCAATGAGCAGTTCTTC
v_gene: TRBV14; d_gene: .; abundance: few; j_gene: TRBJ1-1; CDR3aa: CASSQARNTEAFF; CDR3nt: TGTGCCAGCAGCCAAGCCAGGAACACTGAAGCTTTCTTT
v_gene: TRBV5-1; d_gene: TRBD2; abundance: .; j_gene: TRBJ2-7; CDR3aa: CASSEASGAGLYEQYF; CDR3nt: TGCGCCAGCAGCGAGGCTAGCGGCGCAGGACTTTACGAGCAGTACTTC
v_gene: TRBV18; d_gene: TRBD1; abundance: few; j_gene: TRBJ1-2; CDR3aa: CASSQGTGGIGYTF; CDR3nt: TGTGCCAGCTCACAAGGGACAGGGGGAATCGGCTACACCTTC
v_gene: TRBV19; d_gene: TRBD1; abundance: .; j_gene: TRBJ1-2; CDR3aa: CASTSRDSFFYGYTF; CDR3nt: TGTGCCAGTACTTCCCGGGACAGTTTTTTTTATGGCTACACCTTC
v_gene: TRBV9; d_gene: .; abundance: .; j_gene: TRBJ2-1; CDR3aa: CASSVSSVDEQFF; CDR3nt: TGTGCCAGCAGCGTATCTAGCGTCGATGAGCAGTTCTTC
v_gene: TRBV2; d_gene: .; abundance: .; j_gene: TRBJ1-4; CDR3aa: CASSERTGTNEKLFF; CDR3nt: TGTGCCAGCAGTGAACGCACAGGGACTAATGAAAAACTGTTTTTT
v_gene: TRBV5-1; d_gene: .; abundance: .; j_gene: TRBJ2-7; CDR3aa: CASSSGDSLNEQYF; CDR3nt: TGCGCCAGCAGCTCGGGGGACAGCCTAAACGAGCAGTACTTC
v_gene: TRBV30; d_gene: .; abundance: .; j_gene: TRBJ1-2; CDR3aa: CAWGDIYGYTF; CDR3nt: TGTGCCTGGGGGGACATTTATGGCTACACCTTC
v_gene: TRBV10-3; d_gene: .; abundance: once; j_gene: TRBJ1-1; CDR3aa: CAIRNSGETEAFF; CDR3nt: TGTGCCATCAGAAATTCGGGGGAGACTGAAGCTTTCTTT
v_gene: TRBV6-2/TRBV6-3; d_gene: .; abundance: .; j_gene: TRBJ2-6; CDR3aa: CASSYPVSGANVLTF; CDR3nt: TGTGCCAGCAGTTACCCCGTCTCTGGGGCCAACGTCCTGACTTTC
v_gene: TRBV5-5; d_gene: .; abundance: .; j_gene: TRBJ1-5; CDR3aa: CASSFEGFNQPQHF; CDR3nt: TGTGCCAGCAGCTTTGAGGGTTTTAATCAGCCCCAGCATTTT
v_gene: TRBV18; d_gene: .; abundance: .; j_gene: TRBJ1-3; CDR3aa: CASTPSGGHSGNTIYF; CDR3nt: TGTGCCAGCACACCGAGCGGGGGGCACTCTGGAAACACCATATATTTT
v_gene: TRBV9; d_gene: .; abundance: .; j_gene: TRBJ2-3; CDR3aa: CASQPWTSTDTQYF; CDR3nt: TGTGCCAGCCAGCCCTGGACTAGCACAGATACGCAGTATTTT
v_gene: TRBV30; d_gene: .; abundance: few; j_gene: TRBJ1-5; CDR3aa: CAWNGEGNQPQHF; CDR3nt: TGTGCCTGGAACGGGGAGGGCAATCAGCCCCAGCATTTT
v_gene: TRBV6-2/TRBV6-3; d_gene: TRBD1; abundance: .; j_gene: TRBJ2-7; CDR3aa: CASSTRRDRIVYEQYF; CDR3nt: TGTGCCAGCAGTACACGCCGGGACAGGATAGTCTACGAGCAGTACTTC
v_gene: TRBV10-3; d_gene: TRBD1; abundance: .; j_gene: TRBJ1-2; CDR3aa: CAISGTGGIGYTF; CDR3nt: TGTGCCATCAGTGGGACAGGGGGCATTGGCTACACCTTC
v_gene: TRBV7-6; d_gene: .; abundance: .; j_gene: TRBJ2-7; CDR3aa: CASSFGQGTYEQYF; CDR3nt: TGTGCCAGCAGCTTTGGCCAGGGGACCTACGAGCAGTACTTC
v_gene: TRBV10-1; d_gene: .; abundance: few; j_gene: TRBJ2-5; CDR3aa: CASSESVGAALDF; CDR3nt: TGCGCCAGCAGTGAGTCGGTGGGCGCCGCACTGGACTTC
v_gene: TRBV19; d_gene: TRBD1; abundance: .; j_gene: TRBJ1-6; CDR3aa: CASSIWGQGFSPLHF; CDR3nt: TGTGCCAGTAGTATATGGGGACAGGGGTTTTCACCCCTCCACTTT
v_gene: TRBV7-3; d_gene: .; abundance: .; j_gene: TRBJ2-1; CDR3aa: CASSLSLVGAEQFF; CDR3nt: TGTGCCAGCAGCTTAAGTCTAGTGGGGGCGGAGCAGTTCTTC
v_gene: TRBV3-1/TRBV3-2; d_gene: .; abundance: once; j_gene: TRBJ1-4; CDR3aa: CASSQGGGTLFF; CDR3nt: TGTGCCAGCAGCCAAGGGGGAGGTACACTGTTTTTT
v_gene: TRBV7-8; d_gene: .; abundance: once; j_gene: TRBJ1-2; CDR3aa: CASSLGEGPYTF; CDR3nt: TGTGCCAGCAGCTTAGGAGAGGGTCCCTACACCTTC
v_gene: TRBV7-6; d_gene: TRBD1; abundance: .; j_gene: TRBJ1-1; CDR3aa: CASSASTGDTEAFF; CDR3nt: TGTGCCAGCAGCGCATCGACAGGGGACACTGAAGCTTTCTTT
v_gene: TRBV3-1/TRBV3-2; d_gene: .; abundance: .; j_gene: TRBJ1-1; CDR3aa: CASSPRYVGAAEAFF; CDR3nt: TGTGCCAGCAGCCCAAGATACGTTGGGGCCGCTGAAGCTTTCTTT
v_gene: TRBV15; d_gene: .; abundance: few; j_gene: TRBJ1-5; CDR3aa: CATSNRQNQQPQHF; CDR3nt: TGTGCCACCAGCAATCGACAGAACCAGCAGCCCCAGCATTTT
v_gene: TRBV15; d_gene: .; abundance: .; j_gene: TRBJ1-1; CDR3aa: CATSRSRQDEAFF; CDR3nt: TGTGCCACCAGCAGATCTAGACAGGATGAAGCTTTCTTT
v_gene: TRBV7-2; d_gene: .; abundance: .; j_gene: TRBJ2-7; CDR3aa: CASSRDIAYEQYF; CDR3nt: TGTGCCAGCAGCCGGGACATTGCCTACGAGCAGTACTTC
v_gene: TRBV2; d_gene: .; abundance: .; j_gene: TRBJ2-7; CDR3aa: CASSESGQGPYEQYF; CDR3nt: TGTGCCAGCAGTGAATCGGGTCAAGGTCCCTACGAGCAGTACTTC
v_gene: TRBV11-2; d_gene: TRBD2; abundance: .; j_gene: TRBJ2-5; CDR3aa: CASSLEPRAGVRDF; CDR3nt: TGTGCCAGCAGCTTAGAACCAAGAGCGGGGGTAAGGGACTTC
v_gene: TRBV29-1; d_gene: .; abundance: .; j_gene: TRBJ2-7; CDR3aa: CSVVILYEQYF; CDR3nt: TGCAGCGTTGTTATACTTTACGAGCAGTACTTC
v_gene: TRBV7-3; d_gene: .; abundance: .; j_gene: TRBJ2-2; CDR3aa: CASSHTRTGELFF; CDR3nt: TGTGCCAGCAGCCATACCCGGACCGGGGAGCTGTTTTTT
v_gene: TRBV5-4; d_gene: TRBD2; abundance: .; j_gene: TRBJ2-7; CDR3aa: CASSTGTSGGSYEQYF; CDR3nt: TGTGCCAGCAGCACCGGGACTAGCGGGGGTTCCTACGAGCAGTACTTC